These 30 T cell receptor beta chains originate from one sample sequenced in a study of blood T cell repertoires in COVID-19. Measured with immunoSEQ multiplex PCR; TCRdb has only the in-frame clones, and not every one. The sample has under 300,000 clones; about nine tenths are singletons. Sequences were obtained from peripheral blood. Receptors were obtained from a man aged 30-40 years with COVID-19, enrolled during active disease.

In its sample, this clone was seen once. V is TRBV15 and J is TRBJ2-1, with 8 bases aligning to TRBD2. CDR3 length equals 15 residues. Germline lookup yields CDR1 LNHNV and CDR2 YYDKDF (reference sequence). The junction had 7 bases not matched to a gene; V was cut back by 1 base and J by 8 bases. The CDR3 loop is CATSRAGGDTDEQFF. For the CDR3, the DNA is TGTGCCACCAGCAGAGCGGGGGGGGATACGGATGAGCAGTTCTTC.

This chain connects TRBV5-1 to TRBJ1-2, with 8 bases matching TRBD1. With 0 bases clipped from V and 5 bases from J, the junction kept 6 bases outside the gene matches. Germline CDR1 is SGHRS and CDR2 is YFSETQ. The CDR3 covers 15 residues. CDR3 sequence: CASSLGTGRQYGYTF. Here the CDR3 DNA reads TGCGCCAGCAGCTTGGGGACAGGGAGACAATATGGCTACACCTTC.

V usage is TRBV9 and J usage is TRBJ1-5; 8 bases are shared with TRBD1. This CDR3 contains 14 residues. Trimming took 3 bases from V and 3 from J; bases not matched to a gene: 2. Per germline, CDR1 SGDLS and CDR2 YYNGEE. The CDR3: CASSGQGNNQPQHF. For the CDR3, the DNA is TGTGCCAGCAGCGGACAGGGGAACAATCAGCCCCAGCATTTT.

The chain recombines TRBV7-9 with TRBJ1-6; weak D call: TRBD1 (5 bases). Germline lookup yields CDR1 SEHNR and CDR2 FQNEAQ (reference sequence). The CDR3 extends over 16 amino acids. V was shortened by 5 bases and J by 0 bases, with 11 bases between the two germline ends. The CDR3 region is CASSQDTSSYNSPLHF. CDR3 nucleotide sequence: TGTGCCAGCAGCCAGGACACCAGCTCCTATAATTCACCCCTCCACTTT.

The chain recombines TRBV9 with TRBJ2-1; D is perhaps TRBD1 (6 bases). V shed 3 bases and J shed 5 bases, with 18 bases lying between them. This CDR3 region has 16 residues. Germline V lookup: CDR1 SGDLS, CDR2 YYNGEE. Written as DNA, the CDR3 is TGTGCCAGCAGCGCTCGGGACATAAGTATAAACAATGAGCAGTTCTTC. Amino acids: CASSARDISINNEQFF.

This CDR3 is CASSQDFAGGNIQYF. DNA of the CDR3: TGCGCCAGCAGCCAAGATTTCGCAGGGGGCAACATTCAGTACTTC. The chain recombines TRBV4-1 with TRBJ2-4, with 8 bases identical to TRBD1. The V segment lost 0 bases and the J segment 7 bases; nucleotides outside the gene matches: 5. The V gene's germline CDR1 is MGHRA and CDR2 YSYEKL. The CDR3 covers 15 residues.

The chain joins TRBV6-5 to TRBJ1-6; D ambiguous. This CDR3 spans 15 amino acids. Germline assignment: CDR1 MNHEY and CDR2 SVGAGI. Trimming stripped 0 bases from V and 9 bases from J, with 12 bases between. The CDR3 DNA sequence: TGTGCCAGCAGTTACTCGGCTGATTCTAGTTCACCCCTCCACTTT. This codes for CASSYSADSSSPLHF.

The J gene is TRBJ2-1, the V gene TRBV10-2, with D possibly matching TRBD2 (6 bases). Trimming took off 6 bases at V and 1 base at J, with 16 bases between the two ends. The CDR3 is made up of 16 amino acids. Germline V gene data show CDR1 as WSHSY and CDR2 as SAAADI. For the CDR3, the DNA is TGCGCCAGCAGCGAACTACGGGACTTGTCCTACAATGAGCAGTTCTTC. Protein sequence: CASSELRDLSYNEQFF.

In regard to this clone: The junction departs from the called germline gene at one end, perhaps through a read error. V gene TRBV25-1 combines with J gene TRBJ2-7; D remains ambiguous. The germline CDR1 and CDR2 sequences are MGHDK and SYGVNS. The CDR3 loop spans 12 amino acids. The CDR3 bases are TGTGCCAGCAGTGGCCAGGCCTACGGGCAGTACTTC. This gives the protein CASSGQAYGQYF.

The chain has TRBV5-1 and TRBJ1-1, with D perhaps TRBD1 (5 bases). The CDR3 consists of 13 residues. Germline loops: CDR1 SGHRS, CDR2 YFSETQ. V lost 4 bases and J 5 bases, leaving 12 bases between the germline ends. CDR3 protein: CASSQPGRTEAFF. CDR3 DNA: TGCGCCAGCAGCCAACCAGGGCGAACTGAAGCTTTCTTT.

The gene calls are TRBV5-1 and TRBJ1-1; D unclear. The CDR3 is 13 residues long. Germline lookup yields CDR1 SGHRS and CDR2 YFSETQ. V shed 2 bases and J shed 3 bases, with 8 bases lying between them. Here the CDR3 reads CASSLNSDTEAFF. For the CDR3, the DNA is TGCGCCAGCAGCTTAAATAGCGACACTGAAGCTTTCTTT.

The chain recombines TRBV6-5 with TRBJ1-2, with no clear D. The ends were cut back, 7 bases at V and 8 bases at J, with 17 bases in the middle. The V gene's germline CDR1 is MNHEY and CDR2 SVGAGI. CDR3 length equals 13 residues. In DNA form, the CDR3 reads TGTGCCAGCAACCCCCGAGGCGGGTTCGGCTACACCTTC. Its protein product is CASNPRGGFGYTF.

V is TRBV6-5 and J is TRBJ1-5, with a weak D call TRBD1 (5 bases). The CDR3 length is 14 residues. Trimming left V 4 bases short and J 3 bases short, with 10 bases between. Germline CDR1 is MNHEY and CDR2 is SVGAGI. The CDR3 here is CASSWQGSNQPQHF. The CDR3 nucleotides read TGTGCCAGCAGTTGGCAGGGATCCAATCAGCCCCAGCATTTT.

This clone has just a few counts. The chain's CDR3 is CASSEVADYGYTF. CDR3 nucleotides: TGTGCCAGCAGTGAGGTGGCAGACTATGGCTACACCTTC. The chain links TRBV6-1 to TRBJ1-2; the D is unclear. The CDR3 is made up of 13 amino acids. Germline CDR1 is MNHNS and CDR2 is SASEGT. V lost 3 bases and J lost 3, with 8 bases in between.

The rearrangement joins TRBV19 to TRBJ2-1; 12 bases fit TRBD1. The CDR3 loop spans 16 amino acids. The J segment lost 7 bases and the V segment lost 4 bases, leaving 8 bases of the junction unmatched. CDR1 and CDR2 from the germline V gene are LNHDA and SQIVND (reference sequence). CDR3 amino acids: CASSKKGQGARNEQFF. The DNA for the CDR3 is TGTGCCAGTAGTAAAAAGGGACAGGGGGCGAGGAATGAGCAGTTCTTC. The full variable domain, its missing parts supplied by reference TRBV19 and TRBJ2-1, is DGGITQSPKYLFRKEGQNVTLSCEQNLNHDAMYWYRQDPGQGLRLIYYSQIVNDFQKGDIAEGYSVSREKKESFPLTVTSAQKNPTAFYLCASSKKGQGARNEQFFGPGTRLTVL.

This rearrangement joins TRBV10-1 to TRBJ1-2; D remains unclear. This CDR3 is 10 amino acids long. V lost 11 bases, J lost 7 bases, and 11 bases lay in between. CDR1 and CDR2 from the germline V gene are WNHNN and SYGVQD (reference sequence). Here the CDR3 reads CAVLRCGYTF. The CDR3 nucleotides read TGCGCCGTCTTGCGGTGTGGCTACACCTTC.

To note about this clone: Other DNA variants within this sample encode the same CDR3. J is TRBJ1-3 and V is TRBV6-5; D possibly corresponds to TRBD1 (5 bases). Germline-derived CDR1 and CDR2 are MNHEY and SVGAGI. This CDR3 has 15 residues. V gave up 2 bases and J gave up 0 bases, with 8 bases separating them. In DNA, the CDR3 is TGTGCCAGCAGTTACCGGGGGGGCTCTGGAAACACCATATATTTT. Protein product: CASSYRGGSGNTIYF.

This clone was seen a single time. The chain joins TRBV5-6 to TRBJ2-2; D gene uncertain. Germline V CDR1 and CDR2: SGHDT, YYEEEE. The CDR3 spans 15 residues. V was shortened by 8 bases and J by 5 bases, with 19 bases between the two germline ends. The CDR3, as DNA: TGTGCCAGTACAAGCCCGACCACTATGACCGGGGAGCTGTTTTTT. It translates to CASTSPTTMTGELFF.

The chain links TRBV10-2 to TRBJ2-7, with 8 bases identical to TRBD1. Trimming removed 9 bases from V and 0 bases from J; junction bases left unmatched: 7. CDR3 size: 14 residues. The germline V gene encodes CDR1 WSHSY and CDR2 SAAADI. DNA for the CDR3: TGCGCCAGTCGGGACAGGCCCCCCTCCTACGAGCAGTACTTC. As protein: CASRDRPPSYEQYF.

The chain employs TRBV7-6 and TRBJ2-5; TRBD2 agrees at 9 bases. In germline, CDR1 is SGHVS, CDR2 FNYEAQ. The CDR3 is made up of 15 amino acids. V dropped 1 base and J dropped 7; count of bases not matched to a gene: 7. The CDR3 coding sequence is TGTGCCAGCAGCTTAGAGGGACTAGCCTCGGGGACCCAGTACTTC. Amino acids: CASSLEGLASGTQYF.

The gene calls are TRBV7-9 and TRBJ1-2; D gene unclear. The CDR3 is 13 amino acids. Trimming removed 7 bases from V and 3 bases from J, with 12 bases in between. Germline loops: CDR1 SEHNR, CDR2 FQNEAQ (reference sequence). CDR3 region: CASIGGQDYGYTF. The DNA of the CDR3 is TGTGCCAGCATTGGCGGGCAGGACTATGGCTACACCTTC. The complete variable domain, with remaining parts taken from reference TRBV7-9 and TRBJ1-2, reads DTGVSQNPRHKITKRGQNVTFRCDPISEHNRLYWYRQTLGQGPEFLTYFQNEAQLEKSRLLSDRFSAERPKGSFSTLEIQRTEQGDSAMYLCASIGGQDYGYTFGSGTRLTVV.

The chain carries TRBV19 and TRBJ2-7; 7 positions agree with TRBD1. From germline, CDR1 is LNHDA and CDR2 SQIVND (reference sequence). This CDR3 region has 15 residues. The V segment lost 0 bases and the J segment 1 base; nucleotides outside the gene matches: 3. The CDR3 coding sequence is TGTGCCAGTAGTATAGAACACAGGGGATCCTACGAGCAGTACTTC. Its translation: CASSIEHRGSYEQYF.

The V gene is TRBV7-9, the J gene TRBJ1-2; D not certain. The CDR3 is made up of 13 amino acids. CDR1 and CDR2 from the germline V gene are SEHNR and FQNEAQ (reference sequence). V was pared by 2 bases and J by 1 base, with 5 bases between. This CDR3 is CASSLSNNYGYTF. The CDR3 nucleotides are TGTGCCAGCAGCTTATCAAATAACTATGGCTACACCTTC.

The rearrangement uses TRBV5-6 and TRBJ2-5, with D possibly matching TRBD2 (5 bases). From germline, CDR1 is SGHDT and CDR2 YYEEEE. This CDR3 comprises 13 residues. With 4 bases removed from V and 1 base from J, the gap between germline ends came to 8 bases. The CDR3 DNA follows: TGTGCCAGCAGCCCCACTAGCCAAGAGACCCAGTACTTC. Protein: CASSPTSQETQYF.

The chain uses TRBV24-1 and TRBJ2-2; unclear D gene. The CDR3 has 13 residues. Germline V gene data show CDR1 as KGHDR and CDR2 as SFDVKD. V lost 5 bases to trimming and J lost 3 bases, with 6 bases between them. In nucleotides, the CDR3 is TGTGCCACCAGTGTGGAGTACACCGGGGAGCTGTTTTTT. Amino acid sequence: CATSVEYTGELFF.

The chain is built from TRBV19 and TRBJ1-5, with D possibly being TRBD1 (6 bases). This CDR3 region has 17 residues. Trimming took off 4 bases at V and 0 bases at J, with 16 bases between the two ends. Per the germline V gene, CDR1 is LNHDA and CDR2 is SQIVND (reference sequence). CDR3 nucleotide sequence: TGTGCCAGTAGTAGAAGTTCGTGGACAGCTAGCAATCAGCCCCAGCATTTT. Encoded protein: CASSRSSWTASNQPQHF.

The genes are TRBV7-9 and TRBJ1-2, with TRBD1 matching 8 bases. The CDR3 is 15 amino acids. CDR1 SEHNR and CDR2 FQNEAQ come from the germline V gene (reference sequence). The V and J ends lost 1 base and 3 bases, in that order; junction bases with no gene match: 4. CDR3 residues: CASSLGTGSHYGYTF. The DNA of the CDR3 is TGTGCCAGCAGCTTAGGGACAGGGTCCCACTATGGCTACACCTTC. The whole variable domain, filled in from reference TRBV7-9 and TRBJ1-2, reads DTGVSQNPRHKITKRGQNVTFRCDPISEHNRLYWYRQTLGQGPEFLTYFQNEAQLEKSRLLSDRFSAERPKGSFSTLEIQRTEQGDSAMYLCASSLGTGSHYGYTFGSGTRLTVV.

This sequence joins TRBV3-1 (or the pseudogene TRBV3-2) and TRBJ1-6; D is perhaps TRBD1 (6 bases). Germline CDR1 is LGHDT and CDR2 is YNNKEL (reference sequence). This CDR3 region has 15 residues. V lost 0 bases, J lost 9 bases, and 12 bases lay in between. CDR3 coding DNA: TGTGCCAGCAGCCAAGAACAGGGAAGAGGTTCACCCCTCCACTTT. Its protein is CASSQEQGRGSPLHF.

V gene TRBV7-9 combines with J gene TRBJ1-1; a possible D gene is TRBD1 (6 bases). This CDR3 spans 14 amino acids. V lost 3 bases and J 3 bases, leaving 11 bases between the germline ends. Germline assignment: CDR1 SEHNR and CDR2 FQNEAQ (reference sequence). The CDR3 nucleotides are TGTGCCAGCAGCTTCTGGGACATCGACACTGAAGCTTTCTTT. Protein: CASSFWDIDTEAFF.

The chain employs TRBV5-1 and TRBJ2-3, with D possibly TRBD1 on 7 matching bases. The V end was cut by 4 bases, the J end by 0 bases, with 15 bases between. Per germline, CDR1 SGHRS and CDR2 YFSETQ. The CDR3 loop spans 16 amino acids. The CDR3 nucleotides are TGCGCCAGCAGCACACAGGGGACTTCTAGCACAGATACGCAGTATTTT. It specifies CASSTQGTSSTDTQYF.